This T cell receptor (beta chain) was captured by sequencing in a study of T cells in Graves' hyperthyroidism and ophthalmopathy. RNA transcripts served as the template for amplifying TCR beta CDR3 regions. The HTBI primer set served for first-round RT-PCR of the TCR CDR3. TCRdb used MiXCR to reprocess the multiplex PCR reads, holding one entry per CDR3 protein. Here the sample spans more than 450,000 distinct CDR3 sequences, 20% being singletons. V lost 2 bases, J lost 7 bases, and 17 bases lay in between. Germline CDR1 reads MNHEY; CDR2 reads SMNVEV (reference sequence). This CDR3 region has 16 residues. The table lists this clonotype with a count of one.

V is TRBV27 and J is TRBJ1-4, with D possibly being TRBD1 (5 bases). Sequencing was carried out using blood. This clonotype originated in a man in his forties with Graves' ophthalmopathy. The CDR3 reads CASSLRPGRWGEKLFF. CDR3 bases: TGTGCCAGCAGTTTACGACCGGGACGCTGGGGTGAAAAACTGTTTTTT. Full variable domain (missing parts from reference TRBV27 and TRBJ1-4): EAQVTQNPRYLITVTGKKLTVTCSQNMNHEYMSWYRQDPGLGLRQIYYSMNVEVTDKGDVPEGYKVSRKEKRNFPLILESPSPNQTSLYFCASSLRPGRWGEKLFFGSGTQLSVL.